The subject of this entry is one T cell receptor (beta chain). The antigen is undetermined. V gave up 0 bases and J gave up 6 bases, with 14 bases separating them. This CDR3 contains 16 residues. The germline V gene has CDR1 LGHNA and CDR2 YSLEER. The data are from a study of Tregs in tolerant kidney transplant recipients. Assay: immunoSEQ multiplex PCR; the TCRdb copy retains only in-frame clones and omits some. The sample contains about 110,000 clones, almost 90% of which appear only once. Findings and caveats of the study: Donor-specific Treg expansion exceeded global Treg expansion in tolerant patients, suggesting antigen drive.

The chain has TRBV4-3 and TRBJ1-4, with D perhaps TRBD1 (5 bases). Specimen: CD4+ T cells from blood, collected before the transplant. This clonotype was obtained from a human donor who received a combined kidney and bone marrow transplant. The CDR3 spells CASSQDVEGPYEKLFF. The CDR3 DNA sequence: TGCGCCAGCAGCCAAGATGTGGAGGGGCCTTATGAAAAACTGTTTTTT.